The rows below give T cell receptor beta chains drawn from one sample of a study of PD-L1 blockade in urothelial cancer. Generated by immunoSEQ multiplex PCR, the TCRdb table keeps only in-frame clones and is missing some. The sample yields about 72,000 clones, about 85% seen once. The sample here was PBMCs, taken around atezolizumab (anti-PD-L1) treatment. Receptors originate from a man aged 65-85 years with urothelial cancer. The CDR3 runs from the conserved cysteine through the conserved F or W.

v_gene,CDR3aa
TRBV5-6,CASSSGFGREGSDTQYF
TRBV5-1,CASSLALAGGPQETQYF
TRBV11-2,CASSSLAVNTGELFF
TRBV28,CASSPFRQASHQPQHF
TRBV19,CASSILGMTGLNTEAFF
TRBV25-1,CASSDSGAYQETQYF
TRBV5-1,CASSFSPANYGYTF
TRBV7-3,CASSRTSGRAGGELFF
TRBV6-5,CASSYSRARLAYEQYF
TRBV5-5,CASSLDRGLTEAFF
TRBV5-1,CASSPQQGSNEKLFF
TRBV27,CASTYRTGYEAGSGNQPQHF
TRBV6-5,CASSVQGATEAFF
TRBV10-1,CASSEQQGYEQYF
TRBV11-3,CASSSGTGVGANVLTF
TRBV19,CASSIFSGAYEQYF
TRBV7-2,CASSLPIAGGRGDTQYF
TRBV19,CASSIGQGTDTQYF
TRBV28,CASKRARNQPQHF
TRBV28,CASLGLAGVYEQYF
TRBV27,CASSLGHPSKNIQYF
TRBV7-9,CASSWWTGGGETQYF
TRBV7-2,CASSFVGTSIHEQYF
TRBV11-2,CASSLERLAGAGNEQFF
TRBV7-8,CASSFKTGVTEAFF